This TCR beta chain was sequenced in a study of control samples from healthy donors and cancer patients. Libraries were prepared by immunoSEQ multiplex PCR; TCRdb keeps only in-frame clonotypes and omits some of them. Among 30,000 to 40,000 clones listed, about four fifths were seen once. Trimming removed 1 base from V and 4 bases from J, with 10 bases in between. The germline CDR1 and CDR2 sequences are SEHNR and FQNEAQ (reference sequence). The CDR3 is 14 residues long. The sequencing sample was made of PBMCs. This sequence joins TRBV7-9 and TRBJ1-1, with unresolved D. The TCR originated in a woman aged 55 to 70 with lung cancer. CDR3 protein: CASSLGIGVTEAFF. The CDR3 DNA is TGTGCCAGCAGCTTAGGGATTGGGGTCACTGAAGCTTTCTTT. The entire variable domain, with the rest obtained from reference TRBV7-9 and TRBJ1-1, is as follows: DTGVSQNPRHKITKRGQNVTFRCDPISEHNRLYWYRQTLGQGPEFLTYFQNEAQLEKSRLLSDRFSAERPKGSFSTLEIQRTEQGDSAMYLCASSLGIGVTEAFFGQGTRLTVV.